The rows below give T cell receptor beta chains drawn from one sample of a study of blood T cell repertoires in COVID-19. Method: immunoSEQ multiplex PCR; TCRdb's copy keeps in-frame clones and lacks some. The table records 88,000 or so clones, less than 85% of them present only once. The sample comprised peripheral blood. The receptors shown here come from a human donor in a cohort sampled during active COVID-19. The CDR3 runs from the conserved cysteine through the conserved F or W. Fields, in order: V gene, D gene, clone size, J gene, CDR3 protein, CDR3 DNA. The D gene is left open where the match is weak. Rows give clone size only sometimes, using once, few, many, or a class for an expanded clone.

v_gene: TRBV7-2
d_gene: NA
abundance: NA
j_gene: TRBJ2-1
CDR3aa: CASSPTGDPYNEQFF
CDR3nt: TGTGCCAGCAGCCCTACAGGAGATCCCTACAATGAGCAGTTCTTC

v_gene: TRBV19
d_gene: NA
abundance: once
j_gene: TRBJ1-1
CDR3aa: CASSIGRGNTEAFF
CDR3nt: TGTGCCAGTAGTATAGGCAGGGGTAACACTGAAGCTTTCTTT

v_gene: TRBV3-1/TRBV3-2
d_gene: TRBD1
abundance: NA
j_gene: TRBJ2-7
CDR3aa: CASSPPVQTGSRQYF
CDR3nt: TGTGCCAGCAGCCCCCCGGTACAGACAGGGTCACGGCAGTACTTC

v_gene: TRBV3-1/TRBV3-2
d_gene: TRBD2
abundance: NA
j_gene: TRBJ2-7
CDR3aa: CASSQAGVNYEQYF
CDR3nt: TGTGCCAGCAGCCAGGCGGGAGTTAACTACGAGCAGTACTTC

v_gene: TRBV4-1
d_gene: TRBD1
abundance: NA
j_gene: TRBJ2-1
CDR3aa: CASSQTGVVSYNEQFF
CDR3nt: TGCGCCAGCAGCCAAACAGGGGTTGTCTCCTACAATGAGCAGTTCTTC

v_gene: TRBV28
d_gene: NA
abundance: once
j_gene: TRBJ2-7
CDR3aa: CASAQGIHEQYF
CDR3nt: TGTGCCAGCGCCCAGGGGATCCACGAGCAGTACTTC

v_gene: TRBV18
d_gene: NA
abundance: NA
j_gene: TRBJ2-7
CDR3aa: CASSTVRDGGEQYF
CDR3nt: TGTGCCAGCTCAACAGTCCGGGACGGGGGCGAGCAGTACTTC

v_gene: TRBV4-1
d_gene: NA
abundance: NA
j_gene: TRBJ2-3
CDR3aa: CASSQEVPGAPTDTQYF
CDR3nt: TGCGCCAGCAGCCAAGAGGTTCCAGGGGCACCCACAGATACGCAGTATTTT

v_gene: TRBV6-5
d_gene: TRBD1
abundance: NA
j_gene: TRBJ2-7
CDR3aa: CASRRQGALYEQYF
CDR3nt: TGTGCCAGCAGACGACAGGGGGCGCTTTACGAGCAGTACTTC

v_gene: TRBV6-4
d_gene: TRBD1
abundance: NA
j_gene: TRBJ2-1
CDR3aa: CASRPGQGYNEQFF
CDR3nt: TGTGCCAGCAGGCCGGGACAGGGTTACAATGAGCAGTTCTTC

v_gene: TRBV15
d_gene: NA
abundance: NA
j_gene: TRBJ2-5
CDR3aa: CATSRDRVETQYF
CDR3nt: TGTGCCACCAGCAGAGATAGAGTAGAGACCCAGTACTTC

v_gene: TRBV7-3
d_gene: NA
abundance: NA
j_gene: TRBJ2-2
CDR3aa: CASSLTITDNPNTGELFF
CDR3nt: TGTGCCAGCAGCTTAACGATAACAGACAATCCGAACACCGGGGAGCTGTTTTTT

v_gene: TRBV5-4
d_gene: TRBD2
abundance: NA
j_gene: TRBJ2-1
CDR3aa: CASSRTLAEYNEQFF
CDR3nt: TGTGCCAGCAGCCGAACACTAGCGGAGTACAATGAGCAGTTCTTC

v_gene: TRBV5-4
d_gene: TRBD2
abundance: NA
j_gene: TRBJ2-1
CDR3aa: CASSPPSGSLYNEQFF
CDR3nt: TGTGCCAGCAGCCCCCCCAGCGGGAGCCTCTACAATGAGCAGTTCTTC

v_gene: TRBV5-1
d_gene: TRBD1
abundance: NA
j_gene: TRBJ1-3
CDR3aa: CASSTGQSSGNTIYF
CDR3nt: TGCGCCAGCAGCACGGGACAGAGCTCTGGAAACACCATATATTTT

v_gene: TRBV6-6
d_gene: NA
abundance: NA
j_gene: TRBJ2-3
CDR3aa: CASTYPDSDTQYF
CDR3nt: TGTGCCAGCACCTACCCGGACTCCGATACGCAGTATTTT

v_gene: TRBV2
d_gene: NA
abundance: NA
j_gene: TRBJ1-1
CDR3aa: CASSVGGGGTEAFF
CDR3nt: TGTGCCAGCAGCGTGGGGGGAGGGGGAACTGAAGCTTTCTTT

v_gene: TRBV29-1
d_gene: NA
abundance: NA
j_gene: TRBJ2-5
CDR3aa: CSVAGLGTQYF
CDR3nt: TGCAGCGTTGCCGGGTTGGGGACCCAGTACTTC

v_gene: TRBV5-4
d_gene: TRBD2
abundance: NA
j_gene: TRBJ2-3
CDR3aa: CASSLGLAGGTDTQYF
CDR3nt: TGTGCCAGCAGCTTGGGACTAGCGGGGGGGACAGATACGCAGTATTTT

v_gene: TRBV4-1
d_gene: TRBD2
abundance: NA
j_gene: TRBJ2-7
CDR3aa: CASSQLAGGPFEQYF
CDR3nt: TGCGCCAGCAGCCAATTAGCGGGAGGGCCATTCGAGCAGTACTTC

v_gene: TRBV28
d_gene: TRBD1
abundance: once
j_gene: TRBJ2-7
CDR3aa: CASSPGQGHHEQYF
CDR3nt: TGTGCCAGCAGCCCTGGACAGGGTCACCACGAGCAGTACTTC

v_gene: TRBV19
d_gene: TRBD2
abundance: NA
j_gene: TRBJ2-1
CDR3aa: CASSKGAGGVDEQFF
CDR3nt: TGTGCCAGTAGTAAGGGAGCGGGGGGGGTGGATGAGCAGTTCTTC

v_gene: TRBV18
d_gene: NA
abundance: few
j_gene: TRBJ2-1
CDR3aa: CASSPGIPDRLRANGQFF
CDR3nt: TGTGCCAGCTCACCAGGCATCCCTGACAGGCTACGGGCAAATGGGCAGTTCTTC

v_gene: TRBV7-3
d_gene: TRBD2
abundance: NA
j_gene: TRBJ2-3
CDR3aa: CASSRGFSSGRTKDTQYF
CDR3nt: TGTGCCAGCAGCCGGGGCTTCTCTAGCGGAAGGACCAAAGATACGCAGTATTTT

v_gene: TRBV18
d_gene: TRBD1
abundance: NA
j_gene: TRBJ2-2
CDR3aa: CASSPRQGATGELFF
CDR3nt: TGTGCCAGCTCACCTCGACAGGGAGCTACCGGGGAGCTGTTTTTT

v_gene: TRBV5-8
d_gene: TRBD1
abundance: NA
j_gene: TRBJ1-2
CDR3aa: CASSPTGEVYGYTF
CDR3nt: TGTGCCAGCAGCCCGACAGGGGAGGTCTATGGCTACACCTTC

v_gene: TRBV28
d_gene: TRBD1
abundance: many
j_gene: TRBJ2-2
CDR3aa: CASIDRGYTGELFF
CDR3nt: TGTGCCAGCATCGACAGGGGCTATACCGGGGAGCTGTTTTTT

v_gene: TRBV28
d_gene: NA
abundance: NA
j_gene: TRBJ1-6
CDR3aa: CASSIQGANSPLHF
CDR3nt: TGTGCCAGCAGCATACAGGGTGCTAATTCACCCCTCCACTTT

v_gene: TRBV2
d_gene: TRBD1
abundance: NA
j_gene: TRBJ1-1
CDR3aa: CASSGQGSMNTEAFF
CDR3nt: TGTGCCAGCAGTGGACAGGGTTCGATGAACACTGAAGCTTTCTTT

v_gene: TRBV6-5
d_gene: NA
abundance: few
j_gene: TRBJ1-2
CDR3aa: CASSYSDSSNGYTF
CDR3nt: TGTGCCAGCAGTTACTCCGACAGCAGTAATGGCTACACCTTC

v_gene: TRBV7-2
d_gene: NA
abundance: NA
j_gene: TRBJ1-3
CDR3aa: CASSLDRNPGNTIYF
CDR3nt: TGTGCCAGCAGCTTAGACAGAAACCCTGGAAACACCATATATTTT

v_gene: TRBV5-6
d_gene: TRBD2
abundance: few
j_gene: TRBJ2-3
CDR3aa: CASSLAGTSGRQTDTQYF
CDR3nt: TGTGCCAGCAGCTTGGCAGGGACTAGCGGGAGGCAGACAGATACGCAGTATTTT

v_gene: TRBV28
d_gene: NA
abundance: few
j_gene: TRBJ2-7
CDR3aa: CASSRATGRAGSYEQYF
CDR3nt: TGTGCCAGCAGTAGAGCCACCGGCAGGGCTGGCTCCTACGAGCAGTACTTC

v_gene: TRBV6-5
d_gene: NA
abundance: NA
j_gene: TRBJ1-4
CDR3aa: CATQPGGVEKLFF
CDR3nt: TGTGCCACCCAACCGGGGGGGGTGGAAAAACTGTTTTTT

v_gene: TRBV7-9
d_gene: NA
abundance: NA
j_gene: TRBJ1-1
CDR3aa: CASSFARGGTEAFF
CDR3nt: TGTGCCAGCAGCTTCGCGAGAGGGGGCACTGAAGCTTTCTTT

v_gene: TRBV18
d_gene: NA
abundance: NA
j_gene: TRBJ1-6
CDR3aa: CASSPRTESNSPLHF
CDR3nt: TGTGCCAGCTCACCACGGACAGAAAGCAATTCACCCCTCCACTTT

v_gene: TRBV3-1/TRBV3-2
d_gene: TRBD1
abundance: NA
j_gene: TRBJ1-1
CDR3aa: CASSLADRANTEAFF
CDR3nt: TGTGCCAGCAGCCTTGCCGACAGGGCGAACACTGAAGCTTTCTTT

v_gene: TRBV2
d_gene: TRBD1
abundance: few
j_gene: TRBJ2-7
CDR3aa: CASSRGQGSYEQYF
CDR3nt: TGTGCCAGCAGTCGGGGACAGGGGTCATACGAGCAGTACTTC

v_gene: TRBV4-2
d_gene: NA
abundance: NA
j_gene: TRBJ2-7
CDR3aa: CASSQGGGFYASYEQYF
CDR3nt: TGTGCCAGCAGCCAAGGGGGGGGCTTCTATGCCTCCTACGAGCAGTACTTC

v_gene: TRBV28
d_gene: TRBD1
abundance: NA
j_gene: TRBJ1-2
CDR3aa: CASSFGQGYGYTF
CDR3nt: TGTGCCAGCAGTTTTGGACAGGGTTATGGCTACACCTTC

v_gene: TRBV7-9
d_gene: TRBD2
abundance: NA
j_gene: TRBJ2-1
CDR3aa: CASSPTSGSYNEQFF
CDR3nt: TGTGCCAGCAGCCCGACTAGCGGCTCCTACAATGAGCAGTTCTTC

v_gene: TRBV28
d_gene: TRBD1
abundance: NA
j_gene: TRBJ2-4
CDR3aa: CASSETGGQNIQYF
CDR3nt: TGTGCCAGCAGCGAGACAGGGGGCCAAAACATTCAGTACTTC